One and the same sample provided the 11 T cell receptor beta chains below, sequenced in a study of cytomegalovirus exposure and HLA in healthy donors. PCR involved 60 Vbeta and 13 Jbeta primers. TCRdb keeps only in-frame clones here, not all; method: immunoSEQ multiplex PCR. The sample gives about 93,000 clones, about 80% of which show up once; under 8.5% is in the top ten. The sequencing sample was made of PBMCs. The receptors stem from a man younger than 40 in good health and CMV-seronegative.

The chain carries TRBV5-1 and TRBJ2-3; D is possibly TRBD2 (5 bases). In germline, CDR1 is SGHRS, CDR2 YFSETQ. The CDR3 consists of 17 residues. The V end lost 1 base, the J end lost 0 bases, and 15 bases lay between the germline ends. The CDR3 protein is CASSLSPPSQSTDTQYF. The CDR3 DNA sequence: TGCGCCAGCAGCTTGAGTCCGCCTAGCCAAAGCACAGATACGCAGTATTTT.

The V gene is TRBV5-6, the J gene TRBJ2-3, with a tentative D call TRBD1 (5 bases). This CDR3 comprises 14 residues. The V and J ends lost 0 bases and 4 bases respectively, with 9 bases between them. From germline, CDR1 is SGHDT and CDR2 YYEEEE. The CDR3 DNA sequence: TGTGCCAGCAGCTTGGCCCAGGGTCCAGATACGCAGTATTTT. Amino acids: CASSLAQGPDTQYF.

This chain uses TRBV2 with TRBJ2-1, with 7 bases matching TRBD2. The CDR3 extends over 15 amino acids. Trimming cost V 3 bases and J 4 bases; bases outside gene matches: 6. Germline V gives CDR1 SNHLY, CDR2 FYNNEI. The CDR3 nucleotides read TGTGCCAGCAGTGAGGGCGGGCGGGGGTACAATGAGCAGTTCTTC. It encodes CASSEGGRGYNEQFF.

The chain is built from TRBV5-6 and TRBJ1-5, with TRBD1 matching 9 bases. Germline CDR1 reads SGHDT; CDR2 reads YYEEEE. The CDR3 contains 14 residues. Trimming took 4 bases from V and 4 from J; bases not matched to a gene: 3. The CDR3 is CASSDGTGNQPQHF. CDR3 coding DNA: TGTGCCAGCAGCGACGGGACAGGGAATCAGCCCCAGCATTTT.

This clone was seen a few times. V and J are TRBV7-2 and TRBJ1-1; TRBD1 might be the D (5 bases). Per germline, CDR1 SGHTA and CDR2 FQGNSA. The CDR3 consists of 13 residues. The germline V and J ends were trimmed by 1 base and 10 bases, with 13 bases remaining between them. Written as DNA, the CDR3 is TGTGCCAGCAGCTTAGATTGGGCGGGGGGAGCTTTCTTT. Amino acids: CASSLDWAGGAFF.

The J gene is TRBJ2-3, the V gene TRBV19; weak D call: TRBD1 (6 bases). This CDR3 is 16 amino acids long. The V and J ends lost 0 bases and 6 bases respectively, with 16 bases between them. Germline loops: CDR1 LNHDA, CDR2 SQIVND (reference sequence). The CDR3 sequence is CASSIESTRGADTQYF. The CDR3 DNA follows: TGTGCCAGTAGTATAGAGTCGACCAGGGGAGCGGATACGCAGTATTTT.

V gene TRBV29-1 combines with J gene TRBJ1-1, with 10 bases matching TRBD1. V trimming: 5 bases; J trimming: 2 bases; junction bases outside the gene matches: 8. Germline assignment: CDR1 SQVTM and CDR2 ANQGSEA. CDR3 length equals 15 residues. The CDR3 sequence is CSVPRQGAPNTEAFF. The CDR3 DNA follows: TGCAGCGTTCCCCGACAGGGGGCACCAAACACTGAAGCTTTCTTT.

The rearrangement uses TRBV6-1 and TRBJ1-1; D not certain. CDR1 is MNHNS, CDR2 SASEGT, per germline. The CDR3 sequence is 11 residues long. The germline V and J ends were trimmed by 3 bases and 12 bases, with 11 bases remaining between them. The CDR3 loop reads CASSDEISPFF. As DNA, the CDR3 is TGTGCCAGCAGTGACGAGATTTCCCCTTTCTTT.

The chain employs TRBV4-2 and TRBJ1-5; the D gene is possibly TRBD1 (5 bases). The length of the CDR3 is 15 residues. The germline V gene encodes CDR1 LGHNA and CDR2 YNFKEQ. V lost 4 bases and J 2 bases, leaving 12 bases between the germline ends. CDR3 sequence (DNA): TGTGCCAGCAGCCGGGCATGGGGGGGCAATCAGCCCCAGCATTTT. This encodes CASSRAWGGNQPQHF.

V and J are TRBV9 and TRBJ1-5; the D is unclear. CDR3 length: 15 residues. Germline V gene sequence: CDR1 SGDLS, CDR2 YYNGEE. V was shortened by 1 base and J by 3 bases, with 11 bases between the two germline ends. CDR3 coding DNA: TGTGCCAGCAGCGTAAGTGGAGAACCCAATCAGCCCCAGCATTTT. Translating it yields CASSVSGEPNQPQHF.

The gene calls are TRBV7-9 and TRBJ1-1, with D uncertain. Germline V lookup: CDR1 SEHNR, CDR2 FQNEAQ (reference sequence). Trimming took off 5 bases at V and 4 bases at J, with 8 bases between the two ends. CDR3 length: 12 amino acids. The CDR3 sequence: CASSGGSTEAFF. CDR3 nucleotides: TGTGCCAGCAGCGGCGGGAGCACTGAAGCTTTCTTT.